Here is one T cell receptor (beta chain) with its context. Its antigen is undetermined. CDR1 is MNHEY and CDR2 is SMNVEV in the germline V gene (reference sequence). The CDR3 length is 14 residues. J gave up 4 bases and V 6 bases, and 7 bases lay outside the gene matches. This record belongs to a study of cytomegalovirus exposure and HLA in healthy donors. Findings and caveats of the study: Analyses of presence and absence presupposed an approximately uniform sequencing depth across donors. A link between a missense DCLRE1C variant and TCR beta V- and J-gene trimming emerged from a later analysis. Investigators reported 150 to 200 TCR beta chains as tied to cytomegalovirus. Across donors, most TCRs were seen rarely, yet some public ones were widespread.

The PCR used 60 Vbeta and 13 Jbeta primers. Method: immunoSEQ multiplex PCR; TCRdb's copy keeps in-frame clones and lacks some. The repertoire has over 100,000 clones, 79% of them found once; the top ten carry roughly 3%. The gene calls are TRBV27 and TRBJ1-2, with 8 bases that match TRBD1. The origin of this receptor is a woman between 18 and 29 years old in good health and CMV-seropositive. The sample consisted of PBMCs. CDR3 sequence (DNA): TGTGCCAGCAGGTCCGGACAGGGCTTCTATGGCTACACCTTC. Translating gives CASRSGQGFYGYTF.